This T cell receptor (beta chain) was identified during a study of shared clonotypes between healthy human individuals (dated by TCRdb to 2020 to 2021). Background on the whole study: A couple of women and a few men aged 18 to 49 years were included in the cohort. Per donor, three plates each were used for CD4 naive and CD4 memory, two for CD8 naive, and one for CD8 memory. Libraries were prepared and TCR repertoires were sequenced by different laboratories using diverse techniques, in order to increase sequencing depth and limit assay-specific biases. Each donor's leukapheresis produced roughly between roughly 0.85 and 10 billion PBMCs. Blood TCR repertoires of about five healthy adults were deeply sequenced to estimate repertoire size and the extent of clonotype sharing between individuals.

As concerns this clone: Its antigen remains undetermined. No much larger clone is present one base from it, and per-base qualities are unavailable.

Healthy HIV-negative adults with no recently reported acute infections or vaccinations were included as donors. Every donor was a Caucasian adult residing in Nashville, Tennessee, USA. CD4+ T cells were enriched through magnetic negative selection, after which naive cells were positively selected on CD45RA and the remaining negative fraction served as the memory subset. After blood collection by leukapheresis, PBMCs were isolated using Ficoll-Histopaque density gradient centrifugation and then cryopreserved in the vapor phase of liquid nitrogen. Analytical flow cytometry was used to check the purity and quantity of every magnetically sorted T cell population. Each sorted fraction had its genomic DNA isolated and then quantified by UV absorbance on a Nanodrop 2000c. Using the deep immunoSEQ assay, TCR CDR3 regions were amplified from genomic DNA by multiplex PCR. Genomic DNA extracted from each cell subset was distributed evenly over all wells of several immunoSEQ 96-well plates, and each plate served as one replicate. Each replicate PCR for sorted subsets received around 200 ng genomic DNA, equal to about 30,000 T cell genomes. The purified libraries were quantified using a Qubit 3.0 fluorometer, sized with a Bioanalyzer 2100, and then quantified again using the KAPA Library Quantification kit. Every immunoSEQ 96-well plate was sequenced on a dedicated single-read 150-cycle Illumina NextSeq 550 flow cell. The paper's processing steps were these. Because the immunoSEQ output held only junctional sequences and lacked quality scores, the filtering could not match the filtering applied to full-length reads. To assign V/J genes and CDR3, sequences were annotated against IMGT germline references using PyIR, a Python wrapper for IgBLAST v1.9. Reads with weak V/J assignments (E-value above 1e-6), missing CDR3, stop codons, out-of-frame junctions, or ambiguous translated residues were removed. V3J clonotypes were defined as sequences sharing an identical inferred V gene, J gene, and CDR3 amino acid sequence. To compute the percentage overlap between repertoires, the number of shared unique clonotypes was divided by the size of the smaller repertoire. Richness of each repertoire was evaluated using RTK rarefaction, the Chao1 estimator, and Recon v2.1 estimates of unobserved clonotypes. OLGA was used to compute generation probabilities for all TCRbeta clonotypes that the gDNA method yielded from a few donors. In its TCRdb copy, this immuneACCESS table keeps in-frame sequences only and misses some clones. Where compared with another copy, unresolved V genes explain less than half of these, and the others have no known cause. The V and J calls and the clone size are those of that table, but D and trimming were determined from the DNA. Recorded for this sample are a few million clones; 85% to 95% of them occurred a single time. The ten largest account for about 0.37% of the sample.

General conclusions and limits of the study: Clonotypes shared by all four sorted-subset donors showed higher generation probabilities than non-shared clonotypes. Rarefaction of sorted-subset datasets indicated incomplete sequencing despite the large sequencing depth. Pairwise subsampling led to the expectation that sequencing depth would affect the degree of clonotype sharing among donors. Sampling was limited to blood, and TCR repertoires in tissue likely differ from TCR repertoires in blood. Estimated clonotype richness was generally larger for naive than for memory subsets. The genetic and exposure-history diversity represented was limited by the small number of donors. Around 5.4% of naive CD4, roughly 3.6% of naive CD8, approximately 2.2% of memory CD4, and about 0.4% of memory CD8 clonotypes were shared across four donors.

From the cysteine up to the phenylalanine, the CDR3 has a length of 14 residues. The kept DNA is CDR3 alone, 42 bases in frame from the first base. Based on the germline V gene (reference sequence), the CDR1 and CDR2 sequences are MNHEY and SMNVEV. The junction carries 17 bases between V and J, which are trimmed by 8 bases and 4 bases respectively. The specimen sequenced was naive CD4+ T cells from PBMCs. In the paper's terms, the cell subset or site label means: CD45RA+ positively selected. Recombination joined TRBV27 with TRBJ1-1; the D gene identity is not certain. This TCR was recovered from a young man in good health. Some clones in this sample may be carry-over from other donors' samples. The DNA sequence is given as TGTGCCAGCCGATGGCGGAAGGGCAGCACTGAAGCTTTCTTT. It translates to CASRWRKGSTEAFF.